The 25 T cell receptor beta chains below were found in one sample sequenced in a study of blood T cell repertoires in COVID-19. TCRdb's table, derived via immunoSEQ multiplex PCR, lists solely in-frame clones and lacks some. The profile covers approximately 360,000 clones, with approximately 87% appearing a single time and approximately 1% taken by the ten largest. The specimen sequenced was PBMCs or T cells enriched from blood (not recorded which). Receptors were obtained from a young woman with acute COVID-19.

The V and J genes are TRBV6-5 and TRBJ1-1; 8 bases are a match to TRBD1. The CDR3 has 14 amino acids. Germline V lookup: CDR1 MNHEY, CDR2 SVGAGI. V was clipped by 2 bases and J by 7 bases; unmatched bases: 6. CDR3 DNA: TGTGCCAGCAGTTACGGCCAGGGGGCGGTTGAAGCTTTCTTT. Amino acids: CASSYGQGAVEAFF.

This sequence joins TRBV7-2 and TRBJ1-3; D unclear. This CDR3 has 15 amino acids. Per the germline V gene, CDR1 is SGHTA and CDR2 is FQGNSA. Trimming removed 0 bases from V and 0 bases from J, with 6 bases in between. The CDR3 is CASSLAPSSGNTIYF. CDR3 DNA: TGTGCCAGCAGCTTAGCCCCCTCCTCTGGAAACACCATATATTTT. The complete variable domain, with remaining parts taken from reference TRBV7-2 and TRBJ1-3, reads GAGVSQSPSNKVTEKGKDVELRCDPISGHTALYWYRQSLGQGLEFLIYFQGNSAPDKSGLPSDRFSAERTGGSVSTLTIQRTQQEDSAVYLCASSLAPSSGNTIYFGEGSWLTVV.

The chain links TRBV5-1 to TRBJ2-3; TRBD2 matches at 11 bases. The CDR3 loop spans 15 amino acids. From germline, CDR1 is SGHRS and CDR2 YFSETQ. V gave up 4 bases and J gave up 4 bases; unmatched junction bases: 5. For the CDR3, the DNA is TGCGCCAGCAGCCCGGCTAGCGGGGGGCCAGATACGCAGTATTTT. Translated, it gives CASSPASGGPDTQYF.

The rearrangement joins TRBV21-1 to TRBJ2-5; no DNA check was done on the table's D call, TRBD2. TRBV21-1 counts as a pseudogene. CDR3 length: 21 amino acids. The CDR3 coding sequence is TGTGCCAGCAGCAACGGAGAGGTAGCGGGGGGGCTAGATAAGGGCCAAGAGACCCAGTACTTC. It specifies CASSNGEVAGGLDKGQETQYF.

V is TRBV2 and J is TRBJ2-1, with 9 bases aligning to TRBD2. CDR1 and CDR2 (germline): SNHLY, FYNNEI. Trimming at V came to 6 bases and at J to 8 bases, leaving 11 bases not matched to a gene. The CDR3 is 15 residues long. CDR3 DNA: TGTGCCAGCAGCGGCGGGAGGGGGGAGAGTTATGAGCAGTTCTTC. Protein: CASSGGRGESYEQFF.

This chain uses TRBV5-4 with TRBJ2-7; D gene uncertain. Deletions cut 0 bases from V and 0 bases from J, with 10 bases between. This CDR3 is 15 amino acids long. Germline V gene data show CDR1 as SGHNT and CDR2 as YYREEE (reference sequence). In DNA form, the CDR3 reads TGTGCCAGCAGCTTGGAACCCTATAGCTCCTACGAGCAGTACTTC. Protein: CASSLEPYSSYEQYF.

The chain links TRBV2 to TRBJ1-3; possibly TRBD1 for D (6 bases). Germline V gene sequence: CDR1 SNHLY, CDR2 FYNNEI. The CDR3 runs to 14 residues. V was shortened by 6 bases and J by 9 bases, with 18 bases between the two germline ends. CDR3 protein: CASSDRQSGGTIYF. In DNA, the CDR3 is TGTGCCAGCAGCGACAGGCAATCTGGTGGCACCATATATTTT.

This chain links TRBV5-1 with TRBJ2-5; TRBD1 aligns across 8 bases. The CDR3 has 14 residues. Trimming at V came to 4 bases and at J to 1 base, leaving 3 bases not matched to a gene. CDR1 is SGHRS and CDR2 is YFSETQ in the germline V gene. CDR3 sequence (DNA): TGCGCCAGCAGCCAAGGACAGGGCCAAGAGACCCAGTACTTC. Its protein is CASSQGQGQETQYF. The full variable domain, in which reference TRBV5-1 and TRBJ2-5 provide the parts outside the CDR3, is KAGVTQTPRYLIKTRGQQVTLSCSPISGHRSVSWYQQTPGQGLQFLFEYFSETQRNKGNFPGRFSGRQFSNSRSEMNVSTLELGDSALYLCASSQGQGQETQYFGPGTRLLVL.

In its sample, this clone was seen many times. The genes are TRBV6-4 and TRBJ1-6, with 7 bases fitting TRBD1. The J segment lost 5 bases and the V segment lost 2 bases, leaving 3 bases of the junction unmatched. The CDR3 has 15 residues. Germline CDR1 and CDR2: MRHNA and SNTAGT. This chain's CDR3 is CASSDGRGDNSPLHF. Written as DNA, the CDR3 is TGTGCCAGCAGTGACGGCAGGGGGGATAATTCACCCCTCCACTTT.

The chain joins TRBV27 to TRBJ2-7; D gene uncertain. V dropped 3 bases and J dropped 6 bases, with 9 bases sitting between them. This CDR3 spans 12 amino acids. From germline, CDR1 is MNHEY and CDR2 SMNVEV (reference sequence). The DNA for the CDR3 is TGTGCCAGCAGTTTCGGCGGAGCCGAGCAGTACTTC. Residues: CASSFGGAEQYF.

This rearrangement joins TRBV7-2 to TRBJ2-3, with D possibly matching TRBD2 (7 bases). The V end lost 3 bases, the J end lost 6 bases, and 16 bases lay between the germline ends. Germline CDR1 and CDR2: SGHTA and FQGNSA. This CDR3 has 15 amino acids. CDR3 sequence (DNA): TGTGCCAGCAGCTTGCCGGGGGGCGGTCGGGATACGCAGTATTTT. The encoded protein is CASSLPGGGRDTQYF.

The chain carries TRBV19 and TRBJ1-2, with D tentatively TRBD1 (5 bases). The V gene's germline CDR1 is LNHDA and CDR2 SQIVND (reference sequence). V lost 11 bases, J lost 2 bases, and 12 bases lay in between. This CDR3 comprises 12 residues. This CDR3 is CASSWGNYGYTF. The CDR3 nucleotides read TGTGCCTCGAGCTGGGGCAACTATGGCTACACCTTC.

This chain uses TRBV2 with TRBJ2-3; 7 positions agree with TRBD1. CDR3 length: 13 residues. J was trimmed by 1 base and V by 8 bases; bases with no gene match: 3. Germline lookup yields CDR1 SNHLY and CDR2 FYNNEI. CDR3 DNA: TGTGCCAGCCCGACAGGGCGCACAGATACGCAGTATTTT. This gives the protein CASPTGRTDTQYF.

The V gene is TRBV19, the J gene TRBJ1-6, with 9 bases matching TRBD1. CDR3 length equals 14 residues. Germline CDR1 is LNHDA and CDR2 is SQIVND (reference sequence). The ends lost 3 bases at V and 9 bases at J; junction bases unmatched: 3. DNA of the CDR3: TGTGCCAGTAGTATGGGACAGGGACCTTCACCCCTCCACTTT. It yields the protein CASSMGQGPSPLHF.

CDR3 in amino acids: CASNMETGRTEAFF. The CDR3 DNA is TGCGCCAGCAATATGGAGACAGGGCGCACTGAAGCTTTCTTT. J is TRBJ1-1 and V is TRBV5-1; 7 nucleotides agree with TRBD1. The CDR3 has 14 amino acids. Germline CDR1 and CDR2: SGHRS and YFSETQ. V was clipped by 6 bases and J by 4 bases; unmatched bases: 9. Full variable domain (remainder filled in from reference TRBV5-1 and TRBJ1-1): KAGVTQTPRYLIKTRGQQVTLSCSPISGHRSVSWYQQTPGQGLQFLFEYFSETQRNKGNFPGRFSGRQFSNSRSEMNVSTLELGDSALYLCASNMETGRTEAFFGQGTRLTVV.

The rearrangement joins TRBV3-1 (or the pseudogene TRBV3-2) to TRBJ2-2, with a tentative D call TRBD1 (5 bases). The CDR3 is 14 amino acids. CDR1 and CDR2 (germline): LGHDT, YNNKEL (reference sequence). Trimming removed 1 base at V and 7 bases at J, with 10 bases between. This CDR3 is CASSQAGYGGELFF. The CDR3 coding sequence is TGTGCCAGCAGCCAAGCAGGGTATGGCGGGGAGCTGTTTTTT.

This chain links TRBV18 with TRBJ1-2, with unresolved D. Germline V gives CDR1 KGHSH, CDR2 LQKENI. This CDR3 is 14 amino acids long. The V end was cut by 2 bases, the J end by 4 bases, with 11 bases between. CDR3 DNA: TGTGCCAGCTCACCATCAGTTCCCAGCTATGGCTACACCTTC. Translation gives CASSPSVPSYGYTF.

V usage is TRBV15 and J usage is TRBJ1-2; D possibly corresponds to TRBD1 (5 bases). Germline CDR1 and CDR2: LNHNV and YYDKDF (reference sequence). Trimming removed 8 bases from V and 4 bases from J, with 11 bases in between. The length of the CDR3 is 12 residues. Written as DNA, the CDR3 is TGTGCCACCGGGGCGGGGTCCTATGGCTACACCTTC. Translation gives CATGAGSYGYTF.

The genes are TRBV9 and TRBJ2-2; no reliable D call. Trimming took 0 bases from V and 4 from J, leaving 4 bases between them. There are 13 residues in the CDR3. Looked up from germline, CDR1 is SGDLS and CDR2 is YYNGEE. This CDR3 is CASSVARTGELFF. CDR3 DNA sequence: TGTGCCAGCAGCGTAGCCCGCACCGGGGAGCTGTTTTTT.

V usage is TRBV2 and J usage is TRBJ2-1, with a possible D match to TRBD2 (6 bases). This CDR3 is 12 amino acids long. In germline, CDR1 is SNHLY, CDR2 FYNNEI. The ends were cut back, 3 bases at V and 9 bases at J, with 9 bases in the middle. CDR3 nucleotides: TGTGCCAGCAGTGAGGGCGGGGCTGAGCAGTTCTTC. Amino acid sequence: CASSEGGAEQFF. Supplemented by reference TRBV2 and TRBJ2-1, the full variable domain reads EPEVTQTPSHQVTQMGQEVILRCVPISNHLYFYWYRQILGQKVEFLVSFYNNEISEKSEIFDDQFSVERPDGSNFTLKIRSTKLEDSAMYFCASSEGGAEQFFGPGTRLTVL.

This chain connects TRBV9 to TRBJ2-2; 8 nucleotides match TRBD1. The V segment lost 3 bases and the J segment 0 bases; nucleotides outside the gene matches: 4. The CDR3 totals 16 residues. Per germline, CDR1 SGDLS and CDR2 YYNGEE. This chain's CDR3 is CASSARQGTNTGELFF. As DNA, the CDR3 is TGTGCCAGCAGCGCGCGACAGGGGACGAACACCGGGGAGCTGTTTTTT.

J is TRBJ2-3 and V is TRBV18; D might be TRBD1 (5 bases). Germline V gene sequence: CDR1 KGHSH, CDR2 LQKENI. This CDR3 is built from 14 residues. V was trimmed by 5 bases and J by 2 bases, leaving 11 bases between them. CDR3 DNA: TGTGCCAGCTCAACCAGGGAATTCACAGATACGCAGTATTTT. Translating gives CASSTREFTDTQYF.

The gene calls are TRBV23-1 and TRBJ2-7; no clear D. TRBV23-1 is known as an ORF, though its function is uncertain. The CDR3 loop spans 15 amino acids. The V end lost 1 base, the J end lost 4 bases, and 14 bases lay between the germline ends. DNA of the CDR3: TGCGCCAGCAGTCAATACCGTGAGGAAAGGTACGAGCAGTACTTC. Protein sequence: CASSQYREERYEQYF.

The rearrangement uses TRBV19 and TRBJ1-2, with D hard to call. The CDR3 runs 14 residues. Trimming left V 6 bases short and J 2 bases short, with 13 bases between. Germline V lookup: CDR1 LNHDA, CDR2 SQIVND (reference sequence). CDR3 residues: CASRESAVNYGYTF. As DNA, the CDR3 is TGTGCCAGTAGGGAATCGGCGGTAAACTATGGCTACACCTTC.

The chain employs TRBV5-1 and TRBJ1-2; 7 bases map to TRBD1. Germline trimming cut 0 bases from V and 2 bases from J; bases unmatched to any gene: 1. There are 14 residues in the CDR3. CDR1 and CDR2 (germline): SGHRS, YFSETQ. CDR3 in DNA: TGCGCCAGCAGCTTGGCGGGACAGAACTATGGCTACACCTTC. Translating gives CASSLAGQNYGYTF.